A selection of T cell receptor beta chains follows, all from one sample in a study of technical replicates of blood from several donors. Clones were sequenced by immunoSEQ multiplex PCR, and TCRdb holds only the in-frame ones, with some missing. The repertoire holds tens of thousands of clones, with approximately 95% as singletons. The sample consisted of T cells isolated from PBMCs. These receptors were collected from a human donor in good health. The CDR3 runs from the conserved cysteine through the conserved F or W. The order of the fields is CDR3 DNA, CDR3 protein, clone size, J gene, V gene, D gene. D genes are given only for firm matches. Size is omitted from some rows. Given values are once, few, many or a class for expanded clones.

CDR3nt: TGTGCCAGTAGTATTGAGGGGGCTCGGGGCTACACCTTC
CDR3aa: CASSIEGARGYTF
abundance: -
j_gene: TRBJ1-2
v_gene: TRBV19
d_gene: TRBD1

CDR3nt: TGTGCCAGCAGCGCCAGCGGACTAGCGGGGGGGCCCGGAAGTGAGCAGTTCTTC
CDR3aa: CASSASGLAGGPGSEQFF
abundance: -
j_gene: TRBJ2-1
v_gene: TRBV9
d_gene: TRBD2

CDR3nt: TGTGCCAGCAGTACGGACAGGGTGAGATGGAATGAGCAGTTCTTC
CDR3aa: CASSTDRVRWNEQFF
abundance: once
j_gene: TRBJ2-1
v_gene: TRBV6-5
d_gene: TRBD1

CDR3nt: TGTGCCAGCAGTGAAGGGGACAGATTCTATGGCTACACCTTC
CDR3aa: CASSEGDRFYGYTF
abundance: -
j_gene: TRBJ1-2
v_gene: TRBV2
d_gene: TRBD1

CDR3nt: TGTGCCAGCAGCCCACAAAGCAATCAGCCCCAGCATTTT
CDR3aa: CASSPQSNQPQHF
abundance: once
j_gene: TRBJ1-5
v_gene: TRBV7-9
d_gene: -

CDR3nt: TGTGCCAGTAGTATCAATGTGAACACTGAAGCTTTCTTT
CDR3aa: CASSINVNTEAFF
abundance: -
j_gene: TRBJ1-1
v_gene: TRBV19
d_gene: -

CDR3nt: TGTGCCAGCAGCCAAGCAGTCTCCGAAAAACTGTTTTTT
CDR3aa: CASSQAVSEKLFF
abundance: -
j_gene: TRBJ1-4
v_gene: TRBV14
d_gene: -

CDR3nt: TGTGCCAGCAGCAAAGGGACTGATCGTTACGAGCAGTACTTC
CDR3aa: CASSKGTDRYEQYF
abundance: -
j_gene: TRBJ2-7
v_gene: TRBV7-6
d_gene: -

CDR3nt: TGTGCCAGCAGCTTAAAACTGGCCTCCGGGGGAAAACTGTTTTTT
CDR3aa: CASSLKLASGGKLFF
abundance: -
j_gene: TRBJ1-4
v_gene: TRBV7-8
d_gene: -

CDR3nt: TGTGCCAGCACTAGACTAGCGGGGGGCTTGTACCAAGAGACCCAGTACTTC
CDR3aa: CASTRLAGGLYQETQYF
abundance: -
j_gene: TRBJ2-5
v_gene: TRBV2
d_gene: TRBD2

CDR3nt: TGTGCCAGTAGTCCGAGACAGGGCCCCTACGAGCAGTACTTC
CDR3aa: CASSPRQGPYEQYF
abundance: -
j_gene: TRBJ2-7
v_gene: TRBV19
d_gene: TRBD1

CDR3nt: TGTGCCAGCAGAGAGTATGGAGAGACCCAGTACTTC
CDR3aa: CASREYGETQYF
abundance: -
j_gene: TRBJ2-5
v_gene: TRBV28
d_gene: -